Here is one T cell receptor beta chain with its context. The CDR3 spans 14 residues. Trimming cost V 4 bases and J 0 bases, with 10 bases left between them. Germline loops: CDR1 SGHRS, CDR2 YFSETQ. The sample originates from a study of blood T cell repertoires in COVID-19. Study-wide context: The United States, Italy and Spain supplied acute and convalescent COVID-19 samples.

The Seattle patients joined while their infection was active and were tracked longitudinally afterward. Under the authors' procedure: It was from reference gene primer amplification that nucleated cell counts were estimated. The data were produced by immunoSEQ multiplex PCR, yet TCRdb's version contains in-frame clones alone and is incomplete. D and trimming were read from the DNA, whereas the V and J calls and clone size are those reported in that table. The table lists approximately 200,000 clones, about 95% of them singletons. The rearrangement uses TRBV5-1 and TRBJ2-5, with TRBD1 as a possible D gene (5 bases). The material sequenced was peripheral blood. This sequence originates from a man aged 25-45 years with COVID-19, enrolled during active disease. CDR3 DNA sequence: TGCGCCAGCAGCCAAGGACAAGACCAAGAGACCCAGTACTTC. Translating gives CASSQGQDQETQYF.